The source of this T cell receptor beta chain is a study of regulatory T cells in long-lasting Graves disease. Study-wide results and limits: TRBV28, TRBJ1-2 and TRBJ2-5 emerged as the favored segments in persistent disease. Persistent Graves' patients showed reduced TCR diversity versus newly diagnosed patients.

Time point in this sample: persistent/refractory GD, antithyroid drugs over 5 years with positive TRAb. Preparation of the TCR library used RNA extracted from PBMCs. Arm-PCR with iRepertoire HTBI primers amplified the CDR3 regions for these TCR beta libraries. TCRdb re-analysed the multiplex PCR reads in MiXCR, keeping a single row per CDR3 protein. The sample has about 470,000 distinct CDR3 sequences, around 21% seen once. This clonotype was found many times. Its antigen remains unidentified. Germline V gives CDR1 MNHEY, CDR2 SVGAGI. The CDR3 totals 13 residues. Trimming shortened V by 2 bases and J by 9 bases, and 10 bases separated the two germline ends.

The sample was peripheral blood mononuclear cells (PBMCs), taken when the disease was refractory, from a patient treated with antithyroid drugs. V and J are TRBV6-5 and TRBJ2-2; perhaps D is TRBD1 or TRBD2 (5 bases each). This clonotype originated in a female donor with Graves disease. This chain's CDR3 is CASSYQGRRELFF. Here the CDR3 DNA reads TGTGCCAGCAGTTACCAGGGACGCCGGGAGCTGTTTTTT.